The 28 T cell receptor beta chains in this list originate from one sample, sequenced in a study of blood T cell repertoires in COVID-19. Sequencing was performed with immunoSEQ multiplex PCR; in TCRdb, only in-frame clones are kept and a portion is missing. The sample comprises approximately 31,000 clones, approximately 91% of which are singletons, and 20% to 30% rests with the top ten. The sample consisted of peripheral blood. These receptors were taken from a woman older than 75 with active or convalescent COVID-19.

The genes are TRBV21-1 and TRBJ1-5; TRBD1, the table's D call, lacks a check against the DNA. TRBV21-1 is assigned pseudogene status. This CDR3 region has 19 residues. CDR3 loop: CASSSPGQANTNSNQPQHF. CDR3 nucleotide sequence: TGTGCCAGCAGCTCCCCGGGACAAGCAAATACAAATAGCAATCAGCCCCAGCATTTT.

The rearrangement uses TRBV19 and TRBJ2-3; possible D gene TRBD2, 6 bases. V was pared by 0 bases and J by 9 bases, with 10 bases between. The CDR3 sequence is 13 residues long. CDR1 is LNHDA, CDR2 SQIVND, per germline (reference sequence). Here the CDR3 DNA reads TGTGCCAGTAGTATAGAGCGGGGTAGCACGCAGTATTTT. As protein: CASSIERGSTQYF.

V and J are TRBV27 and TRBJ1-6, with 7 bases fitting TRBD1. Trimming removed 6 bases from V and 10 bases from J; junction bases left unmatched: 12. Germline CDR1 reads MNHEY; CDR2 reads SMNVEV (reference sequence). This CDR3 is built from 15 residues. CDR3 bases: TGTGCCAGCAGGCGAACAGGGGACCGGGAATCACCCCTCCACTTT. Translated, it gives CASRRTGDRESPLHF.

The chain uses TRBV28 and TRBJ1-4; no definite D call. This CDR3 region has 15 residues. Per germline, CDR1 MDHEN and CDR2 SYDVKM. V lost 6 bases, J lost 0 bases, and 11 bases lay in between. CDR3 bases: TGTGCCAGCAGCCCCCCGAGAACAACTAATGAAAAACTGTTTTTT. It specifies CASSPPRTTNEKLFF.

The CDR3, as DNA: TGTGCCAGCTCACCAACGACAGCTAACACCGGGGAGCTGTTTTTT. Residues: CASSPTTANTGELFF. V and J are TRBV18 and TRBJ2-2, with D possibly matching TRBD1 (5 bases). Germline V lookup: CDR1 KGHSH, CDR2 LQKENI. The CDR3 covers 15 residues. V was shortened by 2 bases and J by 2 bases, with 9 bases between the two germline ends.

The chain has TRBV5-1 and TRBJ1-6; 7 nucleotides match TRBD1. CDR1 SGHRS and CDR2 YFSETQ come from the germline V gene. The junction had 14 bases not matched to a gene; V was cut back by 4 bases and J by 10 bases. This CDR3 comprises 16 residues. In DNA, the CDR3 is TGCGCCAGCAGCGCGGGGACAGCCGGTCTGGCGTCACCCCTCCACTTT. This translates into CASSAGTAGLASPLHF.

This sequence joins TRBV6-5 and TRBJ2-2, with 8 bases matching TRBD1. With V trimmed by 5 bases and J by 4 bases, 6 bases remained unmatched. Per the germline V gene, CDR1 is MNHEY and CDR2 is SVGAGI. This CDR3 spans 15 amino acids. The CDR3 DNA follows: TGTGCCAGCAGTCACAGGGGGTCGGGCACCGGGGAGCTGTTTTTT. Its translation: CASSHRGSGTGELFF.

The V gene is TRBV5-1, the J gene TRBJ1-4, with D unclear. The CDR3 spans 14 residues. Per the germline V gene, CDR1 is SGHRS and CDR2 is YFSETQ. The germline V and J ends were trimmed by 4 bases and 8 bases, with 15 bases remaining between them. In nucleotides, the CDR3 is TGCGCCAGCAGCCAGACGCCCGGGAGCGAAAAACTGTTTTTT. It yields the protein CASSQTPGSEKLFF. Full variable domain (remainder filled in from reference TRBV5-1 and TRBJ1-4): KAGVTQTPRYLIKTRGQQVTLSCSPISGHRSVSWYQQTPGQGLQFLFEYFSETQRNKGNFPGRFSGRQFSNSRSEMNVSTLELGDSALYLCASSQTPGSEKLFFGSGTQLSVL.

This chain connects TRBV28 to TRBJ1-1, with D possibly TRBD1 on 5 matching bases. Deletions cut 3 bases from V and 4 bases from J, with 12 bases between. The germline gives CDR1 MDHEN, CDR2 SYDVKM. The CDR3 is made up of 14 amino acids. The CDR3 sequence is CASSFFRRGTEAFF. The CDR3 DNA sequence: TGTGCCAGCAGTTTTTTCAGAAGGGGCACTGAAGCTTTCTTT.

This chain uses TRBV2 with TRBJ2-5; 12 nucleotides match TRBD2. Germline V gene lookup returns CDR1 SNHLY and CDR2 FYNNEI. There are 15 residues in the CDR3. V lost 6 bases and J lost 4; bases outside the gene matches: 6. The CDR3 region has the DNA TGTGCCAGCAGGACTAGCGGGGGCTTAGCAGAGACCCAGTACTTC. It specifies CASRTSGGLAETQYF.

The rearrangement joins TRBV5-4 to TRBJ2-3; 13 bases are a match to TRBD2. Germline V CDR1 and CDR2: SGHNT, YYREEE (reference sequence). The CDR3 is 15 residues long. J lost 7 bases, V lost 4 bases, and 6 bases had no gene match. CDR3 sequence (DNA): TGTGCCAGCAGCCCGACTAGCGGGGGGACCAATACGCAGTATTTT. Protein: CASSPTSGGTNTQYF.

This sequence joins TRBV9 and TRBJ1-2; the D gene is possibly TRBD1 (6 bases). This CDR3 is 16 amino acids long. The germline V and J ends were trimmed by 1 base and 3 bases, with 16 bases remaining between them. Germline V gene data show CDR1 as SGDLS and CDR2 as YYNGEE. The CDR3 bases are TGTGCCAGCAGCGTATCCTCGGCAGGGGTGGACTATGGCTACACCTTC. It specifies CASSVSSAGVDYGYTF.

This rearrangement joins TRBV19 to TRBJ1-3; TRBD1 matches at 7 bases. The CDR3 is made up of 15 amino acids. V dropped 7 bases and J dropped 0; count of bases not matched to a gene: 6. Germline V gives CDR1 LNHDA, CDR2 SQIVND (reference sequence). DNA of the CDR3: TGTGCCAGTAAGGACAGGAAGAACTCTGGAAACACCATATATTTT. It is translated as CASKDRKNSGNTIYF.

The J gene is TRBJ1-6, the V gene TRBV14; 9 nucleotides align to TRBD1. Germline trimming cut 0 bases from V and 2 bases from J; bases unmatched to any gene: 11. CDR1 and CDR2 from the germline V gene are SGHDN and FVKESK. The CDR3 extends over 20 amino acids. The DNA for the CDR3 is TGTGCCAGCAGCCAAGATCATTGGCCCGGGACAGGGACCTATAATTCACCCCTCCACTTT. This sequence encodes CASSQDHWPGTGTYNSPLHF.

In this sample, this clone turned up once. The chain combines TRBV27 with TRBJ1-5; D uncertain. This CDR3 contains 20 residues. Between the trimmed V and J ends, which lost 1 base and 0 bases, there was a span of 22 bases. Per the germline V gene, CDR1 is MNHEY and CDR2 is SMNVEV (reference sequence). The CDR3 protein is CASSLFLSEPPYYSNQPQHF. The DNA for the CDR3 is TGTGCCAGCAGTTTATTCTTATCGGAACCCCCGTACTATAGCAATCAGCCCCAGCATTTT.

This chain joins TRBV6-5 and TRBJ1-1; D gene uncertain. In germline, CDR1 is MNHEY, CDR2 SVGAGI. The CDR3 is 13 amino acids. V was clipped by 4 bases and J by 5 bases, with 11 bases between them. CDR3 region: CASSSSSGTEAFF. In DNA, the CDR3 is TGTGCCAGCAGTTCTTCCAGCGGTACTGAAGCTTTCTTT.

This chain connects TRBV3-1 (or the pseudogene TRBV3-2) to TRBJ2-3; D may be TRBD1 (5 bases). The CDR3 is 17 amino acids. The germline V gene has CDR1 LGHDT and CDR2 YNNKEL (reference sequence). Trimming pared 4 bases from V and 0 bases from J, leaving 17 bases between. CDR3 sequence reads: CASSPGFGRSSTDTQYF. The CDR3 nucleotides read TGTGCCAGCAGCCCAGGGTTCGGCAGGTCTAGCACAGATACGCAGTATTTT.

This chain joins TRBV27 and TRBJ1-2; 10 bases agree with TRBD1. Germline loops: CDR1 MNHEY, CDR2 SMNVEV (reference sequence). V lost 6 bases, J lost 4 bases, and 8 bases stayed unmatched. This CDR3 spans 15 amino acids. The DNA of the CDR3 is TGTGCCAGCAGGTCACGGGACAGGGGATTCTATGGCTACACCTTC. Translated, it gives CASRSRDRGFYGYTF.

The V and J genes are TRBV5-4 and TRBJ2-1, with 8 bases that match TRBD2. The CDR3 length is 14 residues. CDR1 SGHNT and CDR2 YYREEE come from the germline V gene (reference sequence). Trimming cost V 2 bases and J 7 bases; bases outside gene matches: 5. The CDR3 DNA reads TGTGCCAGCAGCTTTGGGACTAGTCTGAATGAGCAGTTCTTC. Amino acids: CASSFGTSLNEQFF.

This chain uses TRBV10-3 with TRBJ1-1, with D perhaps matching TRBD1 (6 bases). Trimming removed 4 bases at V and 3 bases at J, with 15 bases between. This CDR3 is 15 amino acids long. Germline values: CDR1 ENHRY, CDR2 SYGVKD. CDR3 bases: TGTGCCATCAGTGCGGGGGGCAAATTAGACACTGAAGCTTTCTTT. Translation gives CAISAGGKLDTEAFF.

V is TRBV24-1 and J is TRBJ1-2, with a weak D call TRBD1 (6 bases). The germline V and J ends were trimmed by 7 bases and 2 bases, with 7 bases remaining between them. Germline V lookup: CDR1 KGHDR, CDR2 SFDVKD. This CDR3 comprises 12 residues. The CDR3: CATSRGNYGYTF. CDR3 nucleotides: TGTGCCACCAGCAGGGGCAACTATGGCTACACCTTC.

This clone was counted a single time. The chain joins TRBV27 to TRBJ1-2, with D possibly TRBD1 on 6 matching bases. Per the germline V gene, CDR1 is MNHEY and CDR2 is SMNVEV (reference sequence). Trimming removed 5 bases at V and 3 bases at J, with 13 bases between. The CDR3 runs 14 residues. The CDR3 DNA sequence: TGTGCCAGCAGTCCGCTAGGGGGGGACTATGGCTACACCTTC. Translating gives CASSPLGGDYGYTF.

V gene TRBV5-6 combines with J gene TRBJ2-7; 11 bases line up with TRBD1. V gave up 4 bases and J gave up 7 bases; unmatched junction bases: 7. In germline, CDR1 is SGHDT, CDR2 YYEEEE. The CDR3 runs to 14 residues. CDR3 amino acids: CASSAGTGGGEQYF. In DNA, the CDR3 is TGTGCCAGCAGCGCCGGGACAGGGGGTGGAGAGCAGTACTTC.

The chain uses TRBV10-2 and TRBJ2-4, with 10 bases aligning to TRBD2. CDR3 size: 15 residues. CDR1 and CDR2 from the germline V gene are WSHSY and SAAADI. The V segment lost 7 bases and the J segment 8 bases; nucleotides outside the gene matches: 11. The CDR3 DNA sequence: TGCGCCAGCAAGGCCGGAGCGGGGGGGCGGGACATTCAGTACTTC. This encodes CASKAGAGGRDIQYF.

V and J are TRBV6-5 and TRBJ1-4, with a possible D match to TRBD1 (6 bases). CDR1 and CDR2 from the germline V gene are MNHEY and SVGAGI. The CDR3 loop spans 13 amino acids. Trimming shortened V by 6 bases and J by 7 bases, and 12 bases separated the two germline ends. CDR3 nucleotides: TGTGCCAGCAGCAGGGGCTTATCTGAAAAACTGTTTTTT. This sequence encodes CASSRGLSEKLFF.

This clone was detected only a few times. The V and J genes are TRBV7-9 and TRBJ2-5; 8 bases map to TRBD2. The CDR3 is 13 amino acids. Trimming cost V 7 bases and J 5 bases; bases outside gene matches: 6. Germline CDR1 is SEHNR and CDR2 is FQNEAQ (reference sequence). DNA of the CDR3: TGTGCCAGCATCCGTAGCGGGGAGGAGACCCAGTACTTC. Its translation is CASIRSGEETQYF.

The chain couples TRBV7-2 to TRBJ2-5; TRBD1 matches 7 bases. Germline trimming cut 5 bases from V and 0 bases from J; bases unmatched to any gene: 0. The CDR3 loop spans 13 amino acids. Germline V gene data show CDR1 as SGHTA and CDR2 as FQGNSA. The CDR3 sequence is CASSTGDQETQYF. The CDR3 DNA reads TGTGCCAGCAGCACAGGGGACCAAGAGACCCAGTACTTC.

This sequence joins TRBV4-2 and TRBJ2-3; 8 bases are a match to TRBD2. The CDR3 consists of 19 residues. Germline-derived CDR1 and CDR2 are LGHNA and YNFKEQ. The trim removed 0 bases at V and 0 bases at J, leaving 11 bases unmatched. The CDR3 is CASSQDPASGRSSTDTQYF. CDR3 nucleotide sequence: TGTGCCAGCAGCCAAGATCCGGCTAGCGGGCGCTCTAGCACAGATACGCAGTATTTT.